A single sample is the source of the 22 T cell receptor beta chains below, sequenced in a study of cytomegalovirus exposure and HLA in healthy donors. 60 Vbeta and 13 Jbeta primers were used in PCR. The data were produced by immunoSEQ multiplex PCR, yet TCRdb's version contains in-frame clones alone and is incomplete. The repertoire holds 200,000 to 250,000 clones, with 65% to 75% as singletons. Sequencing input: PBMCs. These receptors all stem from a woman aged 30 to 39 in good health and CMV-seronegative.

This clone was found a few times. The rearrangement joins TRBV4-1 to TRBJ2-1, with D possibly TRBD2 on 5 matching bases. The germline V and J ends were trimmed by 1 base and 0 bases, with 10 bases remaining between them. The germline gives CDR1 MGHRA, CDR2 YSYEKL. The CDR3 consists of 16 residues. The CDR3 here is CASSQVLDGSYNEQFF. DNA for the CDR3: TGCGCCAGCAGCCAAGTACTAGACGGCTCCTACAATGAGCAGTTCTTC.

This rearrangement joins TRBV4-1 to TRBJ1-2, with D possibly matching TRBD1 (5 bases). Germline V gives CDR1 MGHRA, CDR2 YSYEKL. Trimming shortened V by 0 bases and J by 5 bases, and 13 bases separated the two germline ends. This CDR3 is 15 amino acids long. The CDR3 DNA sequence: TGCGCCAGCAGCCAAGATCCACAGGCGGATTATGGCTACACCTTC. Its translation is CASSQDPQADYGYTF.

V and J are TRBV19 and TRBJ2-3; TRBD2 aligns across 14 bases. CDR1 and CDR2 from the germline V gene are LNHDA and SQIVND (reference sequence). The CDR3 runs 15 residues. With V trimmed by 3 bases and J by 4 bases, 0 bases remained unmatched. CDR3 bases: TGTGCCAGTAGTATGACTAGCGGGAGGGCAGATACGCAGTATTTT. Amino acid sequence: CASSMTSGRADTQYF.

The rearrangement joins TRBV19 to TRBJ1-6; the D is unclear. V was cut by 4 bases and J by 4 bases, with 8 bases left in between. Germline V lookup: CDR1 LNHDA, CDR2 SQIVND (reference sequence). CDR3 length: 14 residues. The DNA of the CDR3 is TGTGCCAGTAGTAACGCGGGGTATAATTCACCCCTCCACTTT. Its protein is CASSNAGYNSPLHF.

V and J are TRBV7-3 and TRBJ2-1; possibly TRBD2 for D (7 bases). CDR1 SGHTA and CDR2 FQGTGA come from the germline V gene. V was cut by 6 bases and J by 12 bases, with 12 bases left in between. The CDR3 extends over 11 amino acids. The CDR3, as DNA: TGTGCCAGCAGAGGGGGGGGGCGGCAGTTCTTC. Translated: CASRGGGRQFF. Full variable domain (remainder filled in from reference TRBV7-3 and TRBJ2-1): GAGVSQTPSNKVTEKGKYVELRCDPISGHTALYWYRQSLGQGPEFLIYFQGTGAADDSGLPNDRFFAVRPEGSVSTLKIQRTERGDSAVYLCASRGGGRQFFGPGTRLTVL.

The gene calls are TRBV7-6 and TRBJ1-1; no reliable D call. Trimming pared 0 bases from V and 1 base from J, leaving 9 bases between. The CDR3 has 15 amino acids. The V gene's germline CDR1 is SGHVS and CDR2 FNYEAQ. The CDR3 DNA reads as TGTGCCAGCAGCTTAGCGTTCGGAGAGAACACTGAAGCTTTCTTT. Amino acid sequence: CASSLAFGENTEAFF.

The DNA of the CDR3 is TGTGCCAGCAGTGAACTAGCGGGGCCCTACAATGAGCAGTTCTTC. This codes for CASSELAGPYNEQFF. The genes are TRBV6-1 and TRBJ2-1; TRBD2 matches 9 bases. The CDR3 runs to 15 residues. With V trimmed by 2 bases and J by 2 bases, 1 base remained unmatched. Germline V lookup: CDR1 MNHNS, CDR2 SASEGT.

The chain has TRBV13 and TRBJ2-2, with 9 bases fitting TRBD2. Germline V lookup: CDR1 PRHDT, CDR2 FYEKMQ (reference sequence). Trimming took 0 bases from V and 5 from J; bases not matched to a gene: 4. The CDR3 sequence is 16 residues long. CDR3 coding DNA: TGTGCCAGCAGCTTAGGGCTAGCGGGACGGACCGGGGAGCTGTTTTTT. Protein: CASSLGLAGRTGELFF.

This chain joins TRBV6-1 and TRBJ1-6; TRBD1 aligns across 7 bases. V lost 10 bases and J lost 6; bases outside the gene matches: 6. CDR1 and CDR2 (germline): MNHNS, SASEGT. The CDR3 runs to 13 residues. The CDR3 coding sequence is TGTGCCACCAGGGGGGACAGTAATTCACCCCTCCACTTT. It yields the protein CATRGDSNSPLHF.

The V gene is TRBV6-1, the J gene TRBJ1-2; D is uncertain. V was shortened by 3 bases and J by 0 bases, with 17 bases between the two germline ends. The germline V gene encodes CDR1 MNHNS and CDR2 SASEGT. This CDR3 spans 17 amino acids. CDR3 bases: TGTGCCAGCAGTGAGGGTGAGCGGTTGCAGACTAACTATGGCTACACCTTC. Translating it yields CASSEGERLQTNYGYTF.

The gene calls are TRBV30 and TRBJ1-4; TRBD1 matches at 7 bases. Germline V lookup: CDR1 GTSNPN, CDR2 SVGIG (reference sequence). This CDR3 spans 15 amino acids. V was clipped by 2 bases and J by 6 bases; unmatched bases: 9. CDR3 in amino acids: CAWSFDRVGDEKLFF. The CDR3 nucleotides read TGTGCCTGGAGTTTTGACAGGGTTGGGGATGAAAAACTGTTTTTT.

V usage is TRBV21-1 and J usage is TRBJ1-2; TRBD1 reflects the table's D call only, with no check against the DNA. TRBV21-1 is described as a pseudogene. CDR3 length: 13 amino acids. The CDR3 nucleotides are TGTGCCAGCACGACGTCCGACAGGGATGGCTACACCTTC. It codes for CASTTSDRDGYTF.

The chain combines TRBV7-8 with TRBJ2-2; tentatively, D is TRBD1 (6 bases). From germline, CDR1 is SGHVS and CDR2 FQNEAQ. V was cut by 0 bases and J by 1 base, with 9 bases left in between. The CDR3 contains 16 residues. CDR3 protein: CASSLAQGLNTGELFF. DNA for the CDR3: TGTGCCAGCAGCTTAGCGCAGGGGCTGAACACCGGGGAGCTGTTTTTT.

This clone was observed a single time. CDR3: CASSEAHTSRYNEQFF. The CDR3 nucleotides read TGTGCCAGCAGTGAAGCGCACACTAGTAGGTACAATGAGCAGTTCTTC. This chain links TRBV6-1 with TRBJ2-1; D is perhaps TRBD2 (5 bases). Trimming cost V 0 bases and J 4 bases, with 13 bases left between them. The germline V gene encodes CDR1 MNHNS and CDR2 SASEGT. The CDR3 runs 16 residues.

The rearrangement joins TRBV7-3 to TRBJ2-1; 8 bases are shared with TRBD2. This CDR3 contains 17 residues. Germline V gene sequence: CDR1 SGHTA, CDR2 FQGTGA. V dropped 5 bases and J dropped 0; count of bases not matched to a gene: 9. This CDR3 reads CASSRGGGVSSYNEQFF. The CDR3 bases are TGTGCCAGCAGCCGGGGGGGCGGGGTAAGCTCCTACAATGAGCAGTTCTTC.

The chain combines TRBV9 with TRBJ1-1; D is possibly TRBD1 (6 bases). From germline, CDR1 is SGDLS and CDR2 YYNGEE. V was trimmed by 2 bases and J by 1 base, leaving 9 bases between them. The CDR3 spans 14 residues. As DNA, the CDR3 is TGTGCCAGCAGCGTCGACAGGACGAACACTGAAGCTTTCTTT. Encoded protein: CASSVDRTNTEAFF. Full variable domain (remainder filled in from reference TRBV9 and TRBJ1-1): DSGVTQTPKHLITATGQRVTLRCSPRSGDLSVYWYQQSLDQGLQFLIQYYNGEERAKGNILERFSAQQFPDLHSELNLSSLELGDSALYFCASSVDRTNTEAFFGQGTRLTVV.

This clone was observed a handful of times. This chain links TRBV4-2 with TRBJ2-5; 13 nucleotides match TRBD2. The CDR3 contains 18 residues. The germline V gene encodes CDR1 LGHNA and CDR2 YNFKEQ. The junction had 14 bases not matched to a gene; V was cut back by 5 bases and J by 5 bases. CDR3 bases: TGTGCCAGCAGCTTGCTGGGAACTGGACTAGCGGGGGAGGAGACCCAGTACTTC. Translated, it gives CASSLLGTGLAGEETQYF.

This clone was observed once. The chain carries TRBV30 and TRBJ2-7; 8 bases are shared with TRBD1. V lost 4 bases to trimming and J lost 2 bases; unmatched junction nucleotides: 4. The CDR3 loop spans 13 amino acids. Germline V gives CDR1 GTSNPN, CDR2 SVGIG (reference sequence). The chain's CDR3 is CAWNRQGPYEQYF. Here the CDR3 DNA reads TGTGCCTGGAACCGACAGGGGCCCTACGAGCAGTACTTC.

The V gene is TRBV18, the J gene TRBJ1-1; D not resolved. V shed 5 bases and J shed 0 bases, with 16 bases lying between them. Germline values: CDR1 KGHSH, CDR2 LQKENI. CDR3 length: 16 residues. CDR3 protein: CASSKRIRRVNTEAFF. The CDR3 DNA reads as TGTGCCAGCTCAAAGAGGATCCGGCGGGTGAACACTGAAGCTTTCTTT.

The V and J genes are TRBV6-6 and TRBJ1-5; 9 bases match TRBD1. The CDR3 has 14 amino acids. V shed 5 bases and J 6 bases; nucleotides not matched to a gene: 5. Germline lookup yields CDR1 MNHNY and CDR2 SVGAGI (reference sequence). CDR3 amino acids: CASSPDRGGQPQHF. CDR3 DNA sequence: TGTGCCAGCAGTCCGGACAGGGGAGGTCAGCCCCAGCATTTT.

This sequence joins TRBV4-2 and TRBJ2-5; 9 positions agree with TRBD2. Germline lookup yields CDR1 LGHNA and CDR2 YNFKEQ. The V and J ends lost 2 bases and 2 bases, in that order; junction bases with no gene match: 9. The CDR3 has 17 amino acids. CDR3 in amino acids: CASSQSPTSGVQETQYF. The CDR3 coding sequence is TGTGCCAGCAGCCAATCCCCGACTAGCGGCGTTCAAGAGACCCAGTACTTC.

This chain joins TRBV7-2 and TRBJ1-3; D gene unclear. There are 15 residues in the CDR3. The germline V and J ends were trimmed by 2 bases and 4 bases, with 12 bases remaining between them. Germline-derived CDR1 and CDR2 are SGHTA and FQGNSA. CDR3 sequence: CASSLSGRQGNTIYF. The CDR3 DNA reads as TGTGCCAGCAGCTTATCGGGTCGGCAGGGAAACACCATATATTTT.